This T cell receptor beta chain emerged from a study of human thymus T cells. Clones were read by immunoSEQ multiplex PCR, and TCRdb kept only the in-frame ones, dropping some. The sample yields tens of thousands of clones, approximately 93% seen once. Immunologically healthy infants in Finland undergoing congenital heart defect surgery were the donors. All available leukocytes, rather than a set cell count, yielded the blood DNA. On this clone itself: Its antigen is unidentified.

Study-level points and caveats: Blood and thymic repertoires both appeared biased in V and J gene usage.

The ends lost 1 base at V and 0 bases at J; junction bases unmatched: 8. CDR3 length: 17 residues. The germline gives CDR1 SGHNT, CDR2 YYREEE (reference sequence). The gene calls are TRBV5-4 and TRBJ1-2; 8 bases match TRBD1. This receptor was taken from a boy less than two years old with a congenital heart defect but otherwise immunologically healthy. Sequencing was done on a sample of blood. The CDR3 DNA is TGTGCCAGCAGCTTGAATTACAGGGGGTTGGCTAACTATGGCTACACCTTC. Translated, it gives CASSLNYRGLANYGYTF.